What follows describes a single TCR beta chain. What this receptor recognizes is not known. No clone much larger than this one lies a single base away; base qualities are absent. The sample is drawn from a study of beta chain features in type 1 diabetes listed by TCRdb under 2018. Concerning the study at large: Mean age, gender distribution, total cell number and subset yield were not different between patients and healthy donors. A total of 107,917,701 sorted cells were examined across all samples, and RNA yield correlated strongly with the number of cells per subset. In the study, TCRB repertoires of sorted circulating CD4+ T cell subsets from recently diagnosed type 1 diabetes patients were compared with those of matched healthy donors. Naive and central memory subsets were obtained from all 30 or so donors, but regulatory and stem cell-like memory subsets were isolated from only 8 patients and about 8 healthy donors.

All of the isolated RNA was reverse transcribed with the High Capacity cDNA Reverse Transcription Kit, so expressed TCRB transcripts were sequenced. Naive, central memory and regulatory T cell samples underwent deep immunoSEQ sequencing, averaging around 4 million total reads per sample. Sorted cells were lysed in RLT buffer, and RNA was extracted using DNase-treated RNeasy Micro or Mini kits according to cell number. To prevent cross-contamination, each cell subset was processed individually, whereas patient and healthy donor samples were processed jointly. The immunoSEQ multiplex PCR was used to amplify TCRB sequences from cDNA, yielding 87-bp fragments that span the CDR3 region. Sequencing of the amplicons was performed on the Illumina HiSeq platform. The authors' pipeline ran thus. Synthetic template baselines were used to correct PCR bias computationally, reads within Hamming distance 2 were collapsed, and singletons that could not be merged were discarded. By aligning reads against IMGT, V, D and J genes, CDR3 length, and insertions or deletions at six rearrangement sites were assigned. Within each subset, clonotype counts were normalized to sorted cell number, after which true diversity and Gini coefficients were computed with the tcR R package. The overlap coefficient, calculated on TCRB nucleotide sequences, was used to quantify repertoire sharing. As a proxy for the pre-selection repertoire, out-of-frame TCRB sequences from naive cells were analyzed. Entries here come from immuneACCESS through TCRdb and include only in-frame sequences with V and J called. Some clones fail to appear in such tables; in the studies checked, an unresolved V gene covers under half of the shortfall, and the cause of the remainder is unknown. For V, J and clone size, that table is used; D and trimming come from the DNA. A total of over 600,000 clones appear in this sample, 9.5% to 15% of them only once. The top ten constitute around 0.12% of the sample.

The CDR3 sequence holds 14 residues, the cysteine and phenylalanine included. CDR3 DNA is the only sequence kept; it has 42 bases, read in frame from the first base. V is trimmed back by 8 bases and J by 6 bases, and the junction contains 15 bases that no gene match accounts for. CDR1 and CDR2 were assigned from the germline V gene as SQVTM and ANQGSEA. Each donor gave one peripheral blood draw, averaging around 120 mL, which was collected into heparinised tubes. A BD FACSAria II and a panel including CD45RO, CCR7, CD25, CD127, CD95 and CD27 were used to sort naive, central memory, regulatory and stem cell-like memory CD4+ T cells. A purity above 95% was achieved for all sorted populations. PBMCs were separated immediately by Lymphoprep density gradient centrifugation and were stained directly, without being cultured. To minimize batch effects, samples were stained and sorted in pairs, one healthy donor with one patient per experiment.

The study at large found these results: In all four CD4+ subsets, TCRB CDR3 length was moderately but significantly shorter in type 1 diabetes patients. Naive, central memory and regulatory TCRB repertoires appeared more similar among patients than among healthy donors. Shorter templates might be favored by PCR, yet because patient and control samples were amplified and corrected together, any such skew would affect both groups equally. Because the HLA sub-analyses included only small numbers of individuals, any influence of HLA type on TCRB rearrangement was left unresolved. At VDJ recombination sites, type 1 diabetes patients had fewer insertions and more deleted nucleotides, which implies abnormalities in thymic rearrangement. Sequencing cDNA rather than genomic DNA could over-represent highly expressing activated cells, although activation and CD3 levels did not differ between groups.

This TCR was recovered from a man aged 25 to 45 with type 1 diabetes. The sample was naive CD4+ T cells from blood. This specimen's cell subset or site label, per the study, means: true naive CD4+ T cells. The rearrangement joined TRBV29-1 to TRBJ2-7; the junction holds 8 bases that match TRBD1. The CDR3 sequence is CSYRVQGASAEQYF. The DNA is TGCAGCTACAGGGTTCAGGGGGCATCGGCCGAGCAGTACTTC.